This TCR beta chain was identified in a study of T cell changes during pregnancy in multiple sclerosis. The assay was immunoSEQ multiplex PCR, and TCRdb's table has in-frame clones only and misses some. The table lists about 42,000 clones, approximately 90% of them singletons. The sample consisted of CD4+ T cells from peripheral blood mononuclear cells, taken in the second trimester of pregnancy. The TCR sequence derives from a female donor with multiple sclerosis, enrolled in a pregnancy study.

The CDR3 loop reads CASRMTRQFSNQPQHF. DNA of the CDR3: TGTGCCAGCCGGATGACCAGACAGTTTAGCAATCAGCCCCAGCATTTT. V is TRBV2 and J is TRBJ1-5; TRBD1 is a possible D gene (5 bases). The length of the CDR3 is 16 residues. V lost 8 bases, J lost 0 bases, and 17 bases lay in between. The germline CDR1 and CDR2 sequences are SNHLY and FYNNEI.